These T cell receptor beta chains were read from a single sample in a study of chemoradiotherapy in HPV16-positive cancers. Data came from immunoSEQ multiplex PCR; TCRdb stores just in-frame clones and leaves some out. The data contain around 17,000 clones, around 70% of them singletons. The material sequenced was tumor tissue, taken from a patient who underwent chemoradiotherapy. The receptors were sampled from a human donor with HPV-associated anogenital cancer. Each CDR3 is given with its conserved first and last residue. A D gene is named only where the DNA matches it firmly. Clone size is shown for a subset of rows, as once, few, many or a class of expanded clone.

j_gene	v_gene	abundance	d_gene	CDR3aa	CDR3nt
TRBJ1-3	TRBV2	large	NA	CASSDSGQDWRGSGNTIYF	TGTGCCAGCAGTGACAGCGGGCAGGACTGGCGGGGCTCTGGAAACACCATATATTTT
TRBJ2-3	TRBV7-2	once	TRBD2	CASSSGLAGGGFSTDTQYF	TGTGCCAGCAGCTCGGGACTAGCGGGAGGGGGGTTTAGCACAGATACGCAGTATTTT
TRBJ2-5	TRBV28	NA	TRBD1	CASSLGGQGARETQYF	TGTGCCAGCAGTTTAGGTGGACAGGGGGCTCGGGAGACCCAGTACTTC
TRBJ1-5	TRBV19	once	NA	CASSLIGAQEPQHF	TGTGCCAGTAGTTTGATCGGGGCCCAGGAGCCCCAGCATTTT
TRBJ2-5	TRBV15	NA	TRBD2	CATSSIPASGGIETQYF	TGTGCCACCAGCAGCATTCCCGCTAGCGGGGGAATAGAGACCCAGTACTTC
TRBJ2-3	TRBV7-6	NA	TRBD2	CASSLGFGLAGGDTQYF	TGTGCCAGCAGCTTAGGCTTTGGACTAGCGGGAGGTGATACGCAGTATTTT
TRBJ2-3	TRBV6-4	NA	NA	CASSEVPEMGTDTQYF	TGTGCCAGCAGTGAGGTCCCAGAGATGGGCACAGATACGCAGTATTTT
TRBJ2-7	TRBV11-2	NA	NA	CASSLTSPGMREQYF	TGTGCCAGCAGCTTAACCTCTCCAGGGATGCGAGAGCAGTACTTC
TRBJ1-5	TRBV9	few	TRBD1	CASSPGGDSRNQPQHF	TGTGCCAGCAGCCCAGGGGGGGACAGCCGCAATCAGCCCCAGCATTTT
TRBJ2-2	TRBV4-2	NA	TRBD2	CASSRLAANTGELFF	TGTGCCAGCAGCCGACTAGCGGCGAACACCGGGGAGCTGTTTTTT
TRBJ1-2	TRBV5-4	few	NA	CASSLTGDYGYTF	TGTGCCAGCAGCTTGACAGGTGACTATGGCTACACCTTC
TRBJ1-3	TRBV2	NA	NA	CASSEGHLYSGNTIYF	TGTGCCAGCAGTGAAGGGCACCTTTACTCTGGAAACACCATATATTTT
TRBJ2-6	TRBV19	NA	NA	CASSPSHAGANVLTF	TGTGCCAGTAGTCCCTCCCACGCTGGGGCCAACGTCCTGACTTTC
TRBJ2-7	TRBV11-2	NA	TRBD2	CASSLEPGGEQYF	TGTGCCAGCAGCTTAGAGCCGGGGGGCGAGCAGTACTTC